The text below deals with one T cell receptor beta chain. What it binds is not known. Nominal health characterized the donors when sampled, though unrecorded immune exposures were likely. The PCR made use of 60 Vbeta and 13 Jbeta primers. Clones were read by immunoSEQ multiplex PCR, and TCRdb kept only the in-frame ones, dropping some. This table has about 140,000 clones, around three quarters appearing once. This record comes from a study of cytomegalovirus exposure and HLA in healthy donors. The CDR3 totals 13 residues. Germline V gives CDR1 SGHRS, CDR2 YFSETQ. V gave up 5 bases and J gave up 3 bases; unmatched junction bases: 2. General observations from the study: An Asian-associated ancestry cluster reportedly showed fewer N-insertions than the approximately 670-donor mean in a later analysis. The study designated over 150 TCR beta chains cytomegalovirus-associated.

Sequences were obtained from PBMCs. The V call is TRBV5-1, the J call TRBJ2-7, with 10 positions matching TRBD1. The TCR was taken from a man between 35 and 55 years old in good health and CMV-seronegative. DNA for the CDR3: TGCGCCAGCAGACGGACAGGGGGCTACGAGCAGTACTTC. Translation gives CASRRTGGYEQYF.